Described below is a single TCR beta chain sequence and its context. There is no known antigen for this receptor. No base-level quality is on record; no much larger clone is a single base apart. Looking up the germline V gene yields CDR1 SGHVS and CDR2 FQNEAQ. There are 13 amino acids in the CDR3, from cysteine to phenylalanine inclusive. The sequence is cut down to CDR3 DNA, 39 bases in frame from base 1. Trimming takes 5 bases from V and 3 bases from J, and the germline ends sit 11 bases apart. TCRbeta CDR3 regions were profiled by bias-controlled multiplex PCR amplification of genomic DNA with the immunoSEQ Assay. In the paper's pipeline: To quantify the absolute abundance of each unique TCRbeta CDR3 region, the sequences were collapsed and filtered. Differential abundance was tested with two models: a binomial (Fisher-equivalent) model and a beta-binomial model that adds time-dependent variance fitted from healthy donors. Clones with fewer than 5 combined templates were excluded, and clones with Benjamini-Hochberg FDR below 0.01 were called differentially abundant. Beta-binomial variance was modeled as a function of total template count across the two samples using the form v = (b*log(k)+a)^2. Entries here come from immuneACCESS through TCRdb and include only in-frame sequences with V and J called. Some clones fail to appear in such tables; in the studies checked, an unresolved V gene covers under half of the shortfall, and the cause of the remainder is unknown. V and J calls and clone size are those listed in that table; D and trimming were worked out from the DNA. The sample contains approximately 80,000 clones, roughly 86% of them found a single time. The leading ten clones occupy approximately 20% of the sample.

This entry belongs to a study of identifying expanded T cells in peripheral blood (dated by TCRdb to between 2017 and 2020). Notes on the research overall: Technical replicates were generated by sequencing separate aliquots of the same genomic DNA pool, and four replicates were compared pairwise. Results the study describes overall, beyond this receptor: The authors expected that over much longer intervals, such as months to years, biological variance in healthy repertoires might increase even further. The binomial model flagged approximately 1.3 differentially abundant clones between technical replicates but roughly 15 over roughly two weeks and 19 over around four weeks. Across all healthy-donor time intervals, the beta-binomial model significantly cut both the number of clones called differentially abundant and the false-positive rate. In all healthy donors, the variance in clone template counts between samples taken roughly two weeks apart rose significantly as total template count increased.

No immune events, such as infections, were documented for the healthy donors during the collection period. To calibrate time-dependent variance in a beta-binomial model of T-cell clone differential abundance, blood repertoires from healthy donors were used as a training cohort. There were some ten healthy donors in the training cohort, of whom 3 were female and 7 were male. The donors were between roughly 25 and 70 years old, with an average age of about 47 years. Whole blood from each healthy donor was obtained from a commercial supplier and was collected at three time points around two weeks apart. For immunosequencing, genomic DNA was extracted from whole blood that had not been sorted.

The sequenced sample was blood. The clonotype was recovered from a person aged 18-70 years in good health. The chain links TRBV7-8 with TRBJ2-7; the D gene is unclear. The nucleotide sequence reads TGTGCCAGCAGCGATAGGGCCCACTACGAGCAGTACTTC. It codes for CASSDRAHYEQYF.